The 14 T cell receptor beta chains given below trace back to one sample, sequenced in a study of T and B cells in COVID-19 patients. From blood, roughly 220-550 ng of genomic DNA served as TRB template. BIOMED2 TRB-A/B primer pools were used in multiplex TRB PCR. A single record per CDR3 protein comes from TCRdb applying MiXCR to the multiplex PCR reads. In the table there are about 9,400 distinct CDR3 sequences, roughly 31% of which are singletons. The material sequenced was blood. The receptor set was obtained from a human donor who had recovered from COVID-19.

This clonotype ranks as medium-sized (0.01 to 0.1%). V and J are TRBV19 and TRBJ1-6, with TRBD1 matching 9 bases. With V trimmed by 1 base and J by 10 bases, 5 bases remained unmatched. CDR1 and CDR2 (germline): LNHDA, SQIVND (reference sequence). This CDR3 spans 15 amino acids. CDR3 in amino acids: CASSIGDRVESPLHF. The CDR3 nucleotides are TGTGCCAGTAGTATAGGGGACAGGGTGGAATCACCCCTCCACTTT.

Judged by abundance, this clonotype is medium-sized. The rearrangement links TRBV27 to TRBJ2-2; a weak D match, TRBD2 (6 bases). CDR3 size: 16 residues. Deletions cut 7 bases from V and 1 base from J, with 16 bases between. In germline, CDR1 is MNHEY, CDR2 SMNVEV (reference sequence). The DNA of the CDR3 is TGTGCCAGCACCCCGTGGGGGGTCAAGAACACCGGGGAGCTGTTTTTT. Protein: CASTPWGVKNTGELFF.

The chain joins TRBV20-1 to TRBJ1-6; the D gene is possibly TRBD1 (6 bases). The CDR3 consists of 13 residues. V lost 8 bases to trimming and J lost 8 bases, with 16 bases between them. Germline CDR1 and CDR2: DFQATT and SNEGSKA (reference sequence). In DNA form, the CDR3 reads TGCAGTTCCGAGGACAGCCGTGATTCACCCCTCCACTTT. It specifies CSSEDSRDSPLHF.

This clonotype was counted only a few times. The chain is built from TRBV4-2 and TRBJ2-3, with unresolved D. The CDR3 consists of 16 residues. In germline, CDR1 is LGHNA, CDR2 YNFKEQ. The V gene lost 0 bases and the J gene lost 3 bases, with 13 bases spanning the gap. The CDR3 DNA is TGTGCCAGCAGCCAAGAAACACCTCACGGGACAGATACGCAGTATTTT. It encodes CASSQETPHGTDTQYF.

V usage is TRBV5-1 and J usage is TRBJ2-2, with a weak D call TRBD1 (5 bases). V was pared by 4 bases and J by 4 bases, with 11 bases between. The CDR3 spans 14 residues. CDR1 is SGHRS and CDR2 is YFSETQ in the germline V gene. The chain's CDR3 is CASSGRVRTGELFF. In nucleotides, the CDR3 is TGCGCCAGCAGCGGCAGGGTACGCACCGGGGAGCTGTTTTTT.

The chain links TRBV5-1 to TRBJ1-4; D unresolved. Between the trimmed V and J ends, which lost 4 bases and 5 bases, there was a span of 15 bases. The CDR3 runs 15 residues. CDR1 and CDR2 (germline): SGHRS, YFSETQ. CDR3: CASSPTGSPNEKLFF. The CDR3 coding sequence is TGCGCCAGCAGCCCCACGGGCAGCCCGAATGAAAAACTGTTTTTT.

This chain uses TRBV7-9 with TRBJ2-1; D is possibly TRBD1 or TRBD2 (5 bases each). This CDR3 has 15 amino acids. Germline-derived CDR1 and CDR2 are SEHNR and FQNEAQ (reference sequence). Trimming shortened V by 2 bases and J by 0 bases, and 8 bases separated the two germline ends. CDR3 in DNA: TGTGCCAGCAGCTTACCAGGGAGCTCCTACAATGAGCAGTTCTTC. Translated, it gives CASSLPGSSYNEQFF.

This clonotype is labeled as medium-sized (0.01 to 0.1%). The chain couples TRBV18 to TRBJ2-7, with a tentative D call TRBD1 (5 bases). V dropped 3 bases and J dropped 5 bases, with 11 bases sitting between them. Per the germline V gene, CDR1 is KGHSH and CDR2 is LQKENI. This CDR3 region has 13 residues. The CDR3 nucleotides read TGTGCCAGCTCACCCTACCGACAGAACGAGCAGTACTTC. Translated: CASSPYRQNEQYF.

This clonotype is medium-sized in the sample. This sequence joins TRBV15 and TRBJ2-7; weak D call: TRBD2 (5 bases). The V and J ends lost 5 bases and 6 bases respectively, with 17 bases between them. Per germline, CDR1 LNHNV and CDR2 YYDKDF (reference sequence). The CDR3 runs 14 residues. CDR3 bases: TGTGCCACCAGCCCCCTTACGGGAAATAGCGAGCAGTACTTC. It is translated as CATSPLTGNSEQYF.

On this clonotype: Since the CDR3 does not end with the conserved phenylalanine or tryptophan, this likely comes from a read error. The DNA is omitted, as the CDR3 cannot be located on it reliably, and the CDR3 follows TCRdb's listing. The chain has TRBV5-6 and TRBJ2-7; the D call in the table, TRBD2, was not verified against the DNA. The CDR3 spans 10 amino acids, including both terminal residues. In germline, CDR1 is SGHDT, CDR2 YYEEEE. CDR3 sequence: CASSLWASRR.

This clonotype is medium-sized by share. The rearrangement joins TRBV27 to TRBJ1-4; D remains ambiguous. V lost 4 bases and J 5 bases, leaving 8 bases between the germline ends. CDR1 is MNHEY and CDR2 is SMNVEV in the germline V gene (reference sequence). CDR3 length: 13 residues. The CDR3 here is CASSWSINEKLFF. The CDR3 nucleotides are TGTGCCAGCAGTTGGTCCATCAATGAAAAACTGTTTTTT.

By share of the sample, this clonotype is medium-sized. J is TRBJ2-1 and V is TRBV19; 8 nucleotides line up with TRBD2. Unmatched junction bases numbered 11, after V lost 7 bases and J lost 6 bases. CDR1 LNHDA and CDR2 SQIVND come from the germline V gene (reference sequence). This CDR3 is built from 15 residues. The DNA for the CDR3 is TGTGCCAGTACCCGGGGGGGGGCGTTGGCCAATGAGCAGTTCTTC. Amino acid sequence: CASTRGGALANEQFF.

This clonotype was counted only a few times. This chain uses TRBV27 with TRBJ1-5; perhaps TRBD1 as D (5 bases). The V end lost 7 bases, the J end lost 2 bases, and 15 bases lay between the germline ends. Germline CDR1 reads MNHEY; CDR2 reads SMNVEV (reference sequence). The CDR3 spans 15 residues. CDR3 loop: CASNAGTGGNQPQHF. The CDR3 nucleotides are TGTGCCAGCAATGCCGGGACCGGGGGCAATCAGCCCCAGCATTTT.

The chain couples TRBV20-1 to TRBJ1-5; TRBD1 is a possible D gene (6 bases). Germline V gives CDR1 DFQATT, CDR2 SNEGSKA (reference sequence). This CDR3 has 13 residues. V lost 3 bases and J lost 3, with 9 bases in between. The DNA of the CDR3 is TGCAGTGCTAGCAGGGGTGACAATCAGCCCCAGCATTTT. Protein: CSASRGDNQPQHF.